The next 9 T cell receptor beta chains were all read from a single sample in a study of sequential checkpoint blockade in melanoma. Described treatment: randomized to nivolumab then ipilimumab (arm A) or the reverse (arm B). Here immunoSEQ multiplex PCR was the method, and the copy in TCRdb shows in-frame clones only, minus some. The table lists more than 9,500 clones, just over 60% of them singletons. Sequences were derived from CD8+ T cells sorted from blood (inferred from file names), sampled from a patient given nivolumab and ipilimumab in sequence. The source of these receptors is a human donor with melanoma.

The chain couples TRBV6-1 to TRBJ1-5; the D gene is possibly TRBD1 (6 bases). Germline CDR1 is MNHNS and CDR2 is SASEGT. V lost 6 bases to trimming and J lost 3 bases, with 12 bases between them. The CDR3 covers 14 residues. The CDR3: CASSPGHYNQPQHF. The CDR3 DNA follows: TGTGCCAGCAGCCCGGGACACTACAATCAGCCCCAGCATTTT.

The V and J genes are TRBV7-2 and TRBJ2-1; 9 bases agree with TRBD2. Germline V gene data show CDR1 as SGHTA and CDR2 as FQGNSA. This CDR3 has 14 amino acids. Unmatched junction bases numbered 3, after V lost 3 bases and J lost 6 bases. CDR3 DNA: TGTGCCAGCAGCTTTAGCGGGAGTGGCAATGAGCAGTTCTTC. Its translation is CASSFSGSGNEQFF.

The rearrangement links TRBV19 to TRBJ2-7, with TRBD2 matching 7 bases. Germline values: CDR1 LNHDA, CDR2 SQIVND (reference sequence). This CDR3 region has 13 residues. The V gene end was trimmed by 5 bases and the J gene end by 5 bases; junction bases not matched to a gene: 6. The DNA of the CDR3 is TGTGCCAGTAGTGCGGGGAGGGTGAACGAGCAGTACTTC. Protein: CASSAGRVNEQYF. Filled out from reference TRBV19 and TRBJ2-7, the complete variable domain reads DGGITQSPKYLFRKEGQNVTLSCEQNLNHDAMYWYRQDPGQGLRLIYYSQIVNDFQKGDIAEGYSVSREKKESFPLTVTSAQKNPTAFYLCASSAGRVNEQYFGPGTRLTVT.

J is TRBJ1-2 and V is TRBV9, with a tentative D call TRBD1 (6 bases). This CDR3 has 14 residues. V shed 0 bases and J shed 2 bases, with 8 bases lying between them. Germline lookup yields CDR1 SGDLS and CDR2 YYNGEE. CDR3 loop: CASSVGRGNYGYTF. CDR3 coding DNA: TGTGCCAGCAGCGTAGGCAGGGGAAACTATGGCTACACCTTC.

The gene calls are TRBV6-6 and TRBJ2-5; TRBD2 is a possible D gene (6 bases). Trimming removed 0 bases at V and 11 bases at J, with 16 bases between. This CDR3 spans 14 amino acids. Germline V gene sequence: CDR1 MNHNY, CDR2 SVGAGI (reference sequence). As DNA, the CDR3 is TGTGCCAGCAGTTACTCTGGGACTCTCTCGGGGCAGTACTTC. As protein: CASSYSGTLSGQYF.

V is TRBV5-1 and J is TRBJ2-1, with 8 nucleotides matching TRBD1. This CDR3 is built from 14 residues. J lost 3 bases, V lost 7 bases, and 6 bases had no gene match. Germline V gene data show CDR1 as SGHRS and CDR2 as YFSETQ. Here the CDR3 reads CASHRGQVYNEQFF. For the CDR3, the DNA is TGCGCCAGCCACCGGGGACAGGTCTACAATGAGCAGTTCTTC.

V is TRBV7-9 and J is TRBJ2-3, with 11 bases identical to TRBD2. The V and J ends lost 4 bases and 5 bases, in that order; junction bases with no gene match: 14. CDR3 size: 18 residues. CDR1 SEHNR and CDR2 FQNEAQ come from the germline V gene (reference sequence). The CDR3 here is CASSSSLAGGPGEDTQYF. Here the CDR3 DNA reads TGTGCCAGCAGCTCCAGTTTAGCGGGAGGGCCGGGGGAAGATACGCAGTATTTT.

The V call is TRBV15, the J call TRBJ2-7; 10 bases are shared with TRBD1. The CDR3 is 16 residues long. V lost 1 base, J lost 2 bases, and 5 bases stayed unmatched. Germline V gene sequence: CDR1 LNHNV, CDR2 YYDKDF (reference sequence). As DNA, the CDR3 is TGTGCCACCAGCAGAGGGTCGGGGACAGGGGCCTACGAGCAGTACTTC. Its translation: CATSRGSGTGAYEQYF.

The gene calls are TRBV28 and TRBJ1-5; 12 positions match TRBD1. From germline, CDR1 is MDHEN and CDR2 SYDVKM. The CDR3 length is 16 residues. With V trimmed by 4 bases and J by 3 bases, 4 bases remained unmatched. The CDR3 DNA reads TGTGCCAGCAGTTGGGACAGGGGGCCTTACAATCAGCCCCAGCATTTT. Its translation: CASSWDRGPYNQPQHF.